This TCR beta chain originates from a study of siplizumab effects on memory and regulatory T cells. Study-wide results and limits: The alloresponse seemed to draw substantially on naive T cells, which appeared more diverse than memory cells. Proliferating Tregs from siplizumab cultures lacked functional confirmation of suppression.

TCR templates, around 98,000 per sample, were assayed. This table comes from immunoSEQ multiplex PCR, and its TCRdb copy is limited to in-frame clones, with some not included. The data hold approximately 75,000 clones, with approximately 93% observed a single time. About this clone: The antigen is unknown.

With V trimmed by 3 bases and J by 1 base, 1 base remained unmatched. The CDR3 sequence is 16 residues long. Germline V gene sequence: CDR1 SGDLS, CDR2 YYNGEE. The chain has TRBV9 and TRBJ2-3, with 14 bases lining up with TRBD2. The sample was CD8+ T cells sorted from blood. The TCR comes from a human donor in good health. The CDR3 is CASSAGLAGGTDTQYF. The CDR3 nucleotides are TGTGCCAGCAGCGCGGGACTAGCGGGGGGCACAGATACGCAGTATTTT. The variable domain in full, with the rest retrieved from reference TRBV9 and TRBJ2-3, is DSGVTQTPKHLITATGQRVTLRCSPRSGDLSVYWYQQSLDQGLQFLIQYYNGEERAKGNILERFSAQQFPDLHSELNLSSLELGDSALYFCASSAGLAGGTDTQYFGPGTRLTVL.